Shown below are 22 T cell receptor beta chains from a single sample sequenced in a study of blood T cell repertoires in COVID-19. The repertoire was sequenced with immunoSEQ multiplex PCR; TCRdb's copy has only in-frame clones and lacks some. The sample lists hundreds of thousands of clones; around 87% were seen once. Sequenced: PBMCs or T cells enriched from blood (not recorded which). The receptors come from a woman aged 30 to 39 with acute COVID-19.

The CDR3 DNA follows: TGTGCCACCACACCCGGCGGGGGGATGGTTACTGAAGCTTTCTTT. Amino acids: CATTPGGGMVTEAFF. This chain links TRBV28 with TRBJ1-1; possible D gene TRBD1, 5 bases. The germline gives CDR1 MDHEN, CDR2 SYDVKM. V was trimmed by 10 bases and J by 5 bases, leaving 23 bases between them. This CDR3 has 15 residues. The full variable domain, its missing parts supplied by reference TRBV28 and TRBJ1-1, is DVKVTQSSRYLVKRTGEKVFLECVQDMDHENMFWYRQDPGLGLRLIYFSYDVKMKEKGDIPEGYSVSREKKERFSLILESASTNQTSMYLCATTPGGGMVTEAFFGQGTRLTVV.

This chain joins TRBV7-2 and TRBJ1-4; TRBD1 matches at 9 bases. The V gene end was trimmed by 5 bases and the J gene end by 8 bases; junction bases not matched to a gene: 6. The germline V gene encodes CDR1 SGHTA and CDR2 FQGNSA. The CDR3 loop spans 14 amino acids. DNA for the CDR3: TGTGCCAGCAGCAAAGACAGGGGGGAGGAAAAACTGTTTTTT. Translation gives CASSKDRGEEKLFF.

The table lists this clone with a few counts. A read error may produce the germline difference seen at one junction end. The chain joins TRBV14 to TRBJ2-1, with unresolved D. CDR1 and CDR2 (germline): SGHDN, FVKESK. The CDR3 contains 15 residues. The DNA for the CDR3 is TGTGCCAGCAGCCAAGATCTGGCCTCCAACAATGAGCAGTTCTTC. Protein product: CASSQDLASNNEQFF.

CDR3 protein: CASSLEGGSQEKLFF. As DNA, the CDR3 is TGCGCCAGCAGCTTGGAGGGCGGGTCGCAGGAAAAACTGTTTTTT. The gene calls are TRBV5-1 and TRBJ1-4; D remains unclear. The CDR3 contains 15 residues. Germline V lookup: CDR1 SGHRS, CDR2 YFSETQ. The V and J ends lost 0 bases and 8 bases respectively, with 14 bases between them.

The rearrangement joins TRBV30 to TRBJ1-2; TRBD1 agrees at 7 bases. This CDR3 is built from 14 residues. J was trimmed by 3 bases and V by 3 bases; bases with no gene match: 7. The germline V gene has CDR1 GTSNPN and CDR2 SVGIG (reference sequence). The CDR3: CAWSADRADYGYTF. DNA of the CDR3: TGTGCCTGGAGCGCTGACAGGGCGGACTATGGCTACACCTTC.

This clone was seen more than once but under ten times. V gene TRBV30 combines with J gene TRBJ2-7; 10 nucleotides match TRBD1. Germline V CDR1 and CDR2: GTSNPN, SVGIG (reference sequence). V lost 0 bases to trimming and J lost 7 bases; unmatched junction nucleotides: 3. This CDR3 is 13 amino acids long. CDR3 protein: CAWSVGTGDEQYF. In DNA form, the CDR3 reads TGTGCCTGGAGTGTTGGGACAGGGGATGAGCAGTACTTC.

The V gene is TRBV5-4, the J gene TRBJ2-5; 9 bases fit TRBD1. The germline gives CDR1 SGHNT, CDR2 YYREEE (reference sequence). This CDR3 is built from 14 residues. V shed 4 bases, J shed 1 base, and the junction held 2 bases outside the gene matches. DNA for the CDR3: TGTGCCAGCAGCGAGGACAGGGGCCAAGAGACCCAGTACTTC. It specifies CASSEDRGQETQYF.

This clone was recorded a few times. The chain employs TRBV14 and TRBJ2-7, with D maybe TRBD2 (6 bases). CDR3 length: 15 residues. V lost 1 base and J lost 0, with 10 bases in between. The germline V gene has CDR1 SGHDN and CDR2 FVKESK. The CDR3 DNA is TGTGCCAGCAGCCAAGTTGGAGGGAGCTCCTACGAGCAGTACTTC. It yields the protein CASSQVGGSSYEQYF. Based on the CDR3 plus reference TRBV14 and TRBJ2-7, the full variable domain is EAGVTQFPSHSVIEKGQTVTLRCDPISGHDNLYWYRRVMGKEIKFLLHFVKESKQDESGMPNNRFLAERTGGTYSTLKVQPAELEDSGVYFCASSQVGGSSYEQYFGPGTRLTVT.

The chain combines TRBV28 with TRBJ2-7; D is perhaps TRBD2 (5 bases). This CDR3 is 16 amino acids long. CDR1 is MDHEN, CDR2 SYDVKM, per germline. V was pared by 5 bases and J by 5 bases, with 22 bases between. CDR3 DNA: TGTGCCAGCAGTAGCCTCGGGGAAGGGAAGCGCCACGAGCAGTACTTC. Amino acids: CASSSLGEGKRHEQYF.

The chain employs TRBV3-1 (or the pseudogene TRBV3-2) and TRBJ2-1; 7 bases align to TRBD2. The V gene end was trimmed by 4 bases and the J gene end by 8 bases; junction bases not matched to a gene: 14. In germline, CDR1 is LGHDT, CDR2 YNNKEL (reference sequence). The CDR3 contains 16 residues. CDR3 in amino acids: CASSRVGGSSRDEQFF. The CDR3 DNA is TGTGCCAGCAGCCGGGTGGGAGGGAGTTCTCGGGATGAGCAGTTCTTC.

The genes are TRBV9 and TRBJ2-1, with 13 bases fitting TRBD2. With V trimmed by 4 bases and J by 7 bases, 2 bases remained unmatched. Germline assignment: CDR1 SGDLS and CDR2 YYNGEE. This CDR3 is 14 amino acids long. The CDR3 nucleotides are TGTGCCAGCAGCCGGACTAGCGGGAGTAATGAGCAGTTCTTC. Translated: CASSRTSGSNEQFF.

The chain has TRBV6-6 and TRBJ2-3; D unclear. The length of the CDR3 is 12 residues. Trimming removed 2 bases from V and 4 bases from J, with 4 bases in between. CDR1 MNHNY and CDR2 SVGAGI come from the germline V gene (reference sequence). The CDR3 region has the DNA TGTGCCAGCAGTTACCCAGCAGATACGCAGTATTTT. Translating gives CASSYPADTQYF.

The rearrangement joins TRBV3-1 (or the pseudogene TRBV3-2) to TRBJ2-1, with 8 bases identical to TRBD2. V gave up 3 bases and J gave up 6 bases; unmatched junction bases: 13. Germline loops: CDR1 LGHDT, CDR2 YNNKEL (reference sequence). The CDR3 extends over 17 amino acids. The CDR3: CASSHSGAGGLANEQFF. In DNA, the CDR3 is TGTGCCAGCAGCCATAGCGGGGCGGGGGGCCTCGCCAATGAGCAGTTCTTC.

V gene TRBV5-5 combines with J gene TRBJ2-3, with 10 bases fitting TRBD2. The CDR3 runs 20 residues. Germline CDR1 is SGHKS and CDR2 is YYEKEE (reference sequence). J gave up 2 bases and V 4 bases, and 19 bases lay outside the gene matches. The CDR3 coding sequence is TGTGCCAGCAGCCGAGCAGCGTTGCAGAGGACTAGCGGAAACACAGATACGCAGTATTTT. Translation: CASSRAALQRTSGNTDTQYF.

The count of this clone is one. The rearrangement joins TRBV7-8 to TRBJ2-7, with a weak D call TRBD2 (5 bases). The CDR3 extends over 15 amino acids. V was pared by 1 base and J by 0 bases, with 10 bases between. Germline V gene sequence: CDR1 SGHVS, CDR2 FQNEAQ. The CDR3 bases are TGTGCCAGCAGCTTAGAGGTAGCGAGCTCCTACGAGCAGTACTTC. Its translation is CASSLEVASSYEQYF.

This clone came up a few times. This sequence joins TRBV6-4 and TRBJ1-1; D gene ambiguous. Trimming pared 5 bases from V and 7 bases from J, leaving 14 bases between. The germline gives CDR1 MRHNA, CDR2 SNTAGT. The CDR3 totals 13 residues. The CDR3 protein is CASSPSDRDEAFF. Here the CDR3 DNA reads TGTGCCAGCAGTCCATCAGACCGGGATGAAGCTTTCTTT.

The genes are TRBV12-3 or TRBV12-4 and TRBJ1-1; unclear D gene. The CDR3 loop spans 12 amino acids. Trimming took 2 bases from V and 7 from J, leaving 8 bases between them. CDR3: CASSLSGFEAFF. The CDR3 DNA follows: TGTGCCAGCAGTTTATCGGGGTTTGAAGCTTTCTTT.

This chain links TRBV21-1 with TRBJ2-1; TRBD2 was called by the table and not checked on the DNA. TRBV21-1 is designated a pseudogene. The CDR3 is 15 amino acids. The CDR3 bases are TGTGCCAGGACAATCTTTTTAGCGGGGGACGATGAGCAGTTCTTC. This sequence encodes CARTIFLAGDDEQFF.

This clone was seen a single time. This chain joins TRBV9 and TRBJ2-1; 9 nucleotides match TRBD2. From germline, CDR1 is SGDLS and CDR2 YYNGEE. This CDR3 region has 15 residues. After removal of 0 bases from V and 6 bases from J, the junction contained 4 bases not matched to a gene. The CDR3 DNA reads TGTGCCAGCAGCGTAGAAGCGGGAGGTGGCAATGAGCAGTTCTTC. Protein sequence: CASSVEAGGGNEQFF.

This rearrangement joins TRBV7-9 to TRBJ2-5; the D is unclear. The germline CDR1 and CDR2 sequences are SEHNR and FQNEAQ (reference sequence). Trimming stripped 5 bases from V and 3 bases from J, with 10 bases between. The CDR3 sequence is 13 residues long. For the CDR3, the DNA is TGTGCCAGCAGCCCCGTAGGAGAAGAGACCCAGTACTTC. Encoded protein: CASSPVGEETQYF.

This clone appeared a single time. The rearrangement links TRBV11-3 to TRBJ1-1, with D tentatively TRBD1 (6 bases). CDR1 SGHNT and CDR2 YENEEA come from the germline V gene. The CDR3 contains 13 residues. V lost 0 bases and J lost 4, with 6 bases in between. The CDR3 coding sequence is TGTGCCAGCAGCTTAGAAGGGGGCACTGAAGCTTTCTTT. Translation: CASSLEGGTEAFF.

J is TRBJ1-2 and V is TRBV14, with 8 bases that match TRBD1. The V gene end was trimmed by 2 bases and the J gene end by 6 bases; junction bases not matched to a gene: 5. There are 14 residues in the CDR3. Germline V lookup: CDR1 SGHDN, CDR2 FVKESK. CDR3 DNA: TGTGCCAGCAGCCAAAATTCAGGGGGCCATGGCTACACCTTC. Translation: CASSQNSGGHGYTF.